The rows below give T cell receptor beta chains drawn from one sample of a study of cytomegalovirus exposure and HLA in healthy donors. TCRdb keeps only in-frame clones here, not all; method: immunoSEQ multiplex PCR. The sample has approximately 76,000 clones, roughly 85% seen once. Material: PBMCs. The receptors come from a man aged 25 to 40 in good health and CMV-seronegative. The CDR3 runs from the conserved cysteine through the conserved F or W. Fields, in order: V gene, J gene, clone size, D gene, CDR3 DNA, CDR3 protein. A D gene is named only where the DNA matches it firmly. Clone size appears in some rows only: once, few, many, or a class for an expanded clone.

v_call: TRBV9; j_call: TRBJ2-3; clone_size: .; d_call: TRBD2; cdr3_nt: TGTGCCAGCAGCGTAGCTTATCCTGGCGGGGGGGCGGGTACGCAGTATTTT; cdr3_aa: CASSVAYPGGGAGTQYF
v_call: TRBV28; j_call: TRBJ2-1; clone_size: few; d_call: TRBD1; cdr3_nt: TGTGCCAGCCTCTCGGCGGCAGGGGGACGGAATGAGCAGTTCTTC; cdr3_aa: CASLSAAGGRNEQFF
v_call: TRBV18; j_call: TRBJ2-7; clone_size: .; d_call: TRBD1; cdr3_nt: TGTGCCAGCTCACCACCGGGACAGGGGGTAAAGGTGAGGGAGCAGTACTTC; cdr3_aa: CASSPPGQGVKVREQYF
v_call: TRBV2; j_call: TRBJ2-2; clone_size: .; d_call: TRBD1; cdr3_nt: TGTGCCAGCAGGAAACAGGGGGCAAGGACCGGGGAGCTGTTTTTT; cdr3_aa: CASRKQGARTGELFF
v_call: TRBV18; j_call: TRBJ2-7; clone_size: .; d_call: .; cdr3_nt: TGTGCCAGTGGGGGGAACTCCTACGAGCAGTACTTC; cdr3_aa: CASGGNSYEQYF
v_call: TRBV7-9; j_call: TRBJ1-3; clone_size: .; d_call: TRBD1; cdr3_nt: TGTGCCACGGCGGGGTTCAAAGGGACAGGTGCAAACACCATATATTTT; cdr3_aa: CATAGFKGTGANTIYF
v_call: TRBV27; j_call: TRBJ1-2; clone_size: .; d_call: .; cdr3_nt: TGTGCCAGCAGTGAAAGGGGGGGGTATGGCTACACCTTC; cdr3_aa: CASSERGGYGYTF
v_call: TRBV13; j_call: TRBJ1-1; clone_size: once; d_call: TRBD1; cdr3_nt: TGTGCCAGCAGCTACAGGGGAGGGAACACTGAAGCTTTCTTT; cdr3_aa: CASSYRGGNTEAFF
v_call: TRBV30; j_call: TRBJ2-1; clone_size: .; d_call: .; cdr3_nt: TGTGCCTGGAGTCCAACAGGGACGGGGCTGCATGAGCAGTTCTTC; cdr3_aa: CAWSPTGTGLHEQFF
v_call: TRBV10-1; j_call: TRBJ1-1; clone_size: .; d_call: .; cdr3_nt: TGCGCCAGCAGTGTATCGTTTTGGAACACTGAAGCTTTCTTT; cdr3_aa: CASSVSFWNTEAFF
v_call: TRBV7-2; j_call: TRBJ1-1; clone_size: .; d_call: .; cdr3_nt: TGTGCCAGCAGCTTAGCGGGGGGTGGGGGGAACACTGAAGCTTTCTTT; cdr3_aa: CASSLAGGGGNTEAFF
v_call: TRBV5-1; j_call: TRBJ2-3; clone_size: .; d_call: TRBD1; cdr3_nt: TGCGCCAGCAGCGCCACAGGGGGCCCAGATATCACGCAGTATTTT; cdr3_aa: CASSATGGPDITQYF
v_call: TRBV19; j_call: TRBJ1-3; clone_size: .; d_call: .; cdr3_nt: TGTGCCAGTAGTAAGCTGCGGGGAAACACCATATATTTT; cdr3_aa: CASSKLRGNTIYF
v_call: TRBV2; j_call: TRBJ2-3; clone_size: .; d_call: TRBD2; cdr3_nt: TGTGCCAGCAGCGGACTAGCGGGGGGGGGAGATACGCAGTATTTT; cdr3_aa: CASSGLAGGGDTQYF
v_call: TRBV15; j_call: TRBJ2-1; clone_size: .; d_call: TRBD2; cdr3_nt: TGTGCCACCAGCAGACTTAGCGGGTTCGCCAATGAGCAGTTCTTC; cdr3_aa: CATSRLSGFANEQFF
v_call: TRBV6-5; j_call: TRBJ1-4; clone_size: few; d_call: .; cdr3_nt: TGTGCCAGCAGTTCCACAGGGATTAAACTGTTTTTT; cdr3_aa: CASSSTGIKLFF
v_call: TRBV30; j_call: TRBJ2-6; clone_size: .; d_call: .; cdr3_nt: TGTGCCTGGAACCGGGACTCTGGGGCCAACGTCCTGACTTTC; cdr3_aa: CAWNRDSGANVLTF
v_call: TRBV9; j_call: TRBJ2-2; clone_size: .; d_call: TRBD2; cdr3_nt: TGTGCCAGCAGCGGCGGGGGGCCGAACACCGGGGAGCTGTTTTTT; cdr3_aa: CASSGGGPNTGELFF
v_call: TRBV6-5; j_call: TRBJ2-5; clone_size: .; d_call: .; cdr3_nt: TGTGCCAGCAGTTACTCGTATGCAGGGCAAGAGACCCAGTACTTC; cdr3_aa: CASSYSYAGQETQYF
v_call: TRBV5-5; j_call: TRBJ1-1; clone_size: .; d_call: .; cdr3_nt: TGTGCCAGCAGCTTGGTCCGTCAGCGGGAAGCTTTCTTT; cdr3_aa: CASSLVRQREAFF
v_call: TRBV5-1; j_call: TRBJ2-1; clone_size: .; d_call: TRBD2; cdr3_nt: TGCGCCAGCAGCTTGGCAGCGGGAGGCAATGAGCAGTTCTTC; cdr3_aa: CASSLAAGGNEQFF
v_call: TRBV28; j_call: TRBJ2-3; clone_size: .; d_call: TRBD2; cdr3_nt: TGTGCCAGCAGTACAATTGGGGGAGGGAACACAGATACGCAGTATTTT; cdr3_aa: CASSTIGGGNTDTQYF
v_call: TRBV19; j_call: TRBJ1-1; clone_size: .; d_call: TRBD1; cdr3_nt: TGTGCCAGTAGTATCACAGGGGGGAACACTGAAGCTTTCTTT; cdr3_aa: CASSITGGNTEAFF